This record covers a single T cell receptor (beta chain). Its specific antigen is unknown. The sample holds no much larger clone one base away, and base qualities are not on file. The data belong to a study of technical replicates of blood from a few donors (dated by TCRdb to about 2017). From its cysteine to its phenylalanine, the CDR3 spans 15 amino acids. The DNA shown is the 45-base CDR3, in frame from base 1. CDR1 and CDR2 were assigned from the germline V gene as SGDLS and YYNGEE. V is trimmed back by 0 bases and J by 4 bases, and the junction contains 2 bases that no gene match accounts for. Preparation of the library involved the immunoSEQ multiplex PCR assay. In its TCRdb copy, this immuneACCESS table keeps in-frame sequences only and misses some clones. Where compared with another copy, unresolved V genes explain less than half of these, and the others have no known cause. Within this sample are around 76,000 clones, with 95% to 99% of them counted one time only. The ten most abundant clones make up approximately 0.21% of the sample.

The V and J genes are TRBV9 and TRBJ2-3, with 10 central nucleotides matching TRBD2. The specimen was T cells isolated from PBMCs. The sequence came from a human donor in good health. The CDR3: CASSVAAGGPDTQYF. The DNA sequence is as follows: TGTGCCAGCAGCGTAGCAGCGGGAGGGCCAGATACGCAGTATTTT. The variable domain in full, with residues beyond the CDR3 obtained from the reference TRBV9 and TRBJ2-3 genes, is DSGVTQTPKHLITATGQRVTLRCSPRSGDLSVYWYQQSLDQGLQFLIQYYNGEERAKGNILERFSAQQFPDLHSELNLSSLELGDSALYFCASSVAAGGPDTQYFGPGTRLTVL.